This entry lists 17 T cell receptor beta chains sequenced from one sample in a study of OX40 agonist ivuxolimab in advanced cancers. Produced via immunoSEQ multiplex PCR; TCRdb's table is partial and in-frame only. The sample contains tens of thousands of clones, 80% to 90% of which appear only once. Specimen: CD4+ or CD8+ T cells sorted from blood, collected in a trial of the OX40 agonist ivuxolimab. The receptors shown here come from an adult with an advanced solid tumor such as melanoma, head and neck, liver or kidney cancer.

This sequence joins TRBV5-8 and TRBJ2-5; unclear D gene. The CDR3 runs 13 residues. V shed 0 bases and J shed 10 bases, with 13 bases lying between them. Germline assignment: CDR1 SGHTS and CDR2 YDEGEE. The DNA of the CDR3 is TGTGCCAGCAGCTTGGGGCCGCAAGGTATCCAGTACTTC. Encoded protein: CASSLGPQGIQYF.

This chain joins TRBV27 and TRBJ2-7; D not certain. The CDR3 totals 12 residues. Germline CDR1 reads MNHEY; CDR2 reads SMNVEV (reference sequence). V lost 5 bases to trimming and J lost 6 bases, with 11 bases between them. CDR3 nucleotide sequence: TGTGCCAGCAGTAAGCCAAGCTTCGAGCAGTACTTC. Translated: CASSKPSFEQYF.

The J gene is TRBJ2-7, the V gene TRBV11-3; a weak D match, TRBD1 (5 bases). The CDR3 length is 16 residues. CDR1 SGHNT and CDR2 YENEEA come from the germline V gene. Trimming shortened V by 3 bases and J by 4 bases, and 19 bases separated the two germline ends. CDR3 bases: TGTGCCAGCAGCTTCCGGGTCGGAAGGGGAAGGTACGAGCAGTACTTC. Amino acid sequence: CASSFRVGRGRYEQYF.

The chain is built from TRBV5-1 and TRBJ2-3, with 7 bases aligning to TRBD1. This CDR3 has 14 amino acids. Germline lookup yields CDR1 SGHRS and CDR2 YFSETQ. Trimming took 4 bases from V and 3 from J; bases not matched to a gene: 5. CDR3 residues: CASSIRQGTDTQYF. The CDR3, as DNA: TGCGCCAGCAGCATCCGACAGGGTACAGATACGCAGTATTTT. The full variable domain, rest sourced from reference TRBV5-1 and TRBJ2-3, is KAGVTQTPRYLIKTRGQQVTLSCSPISGHRSVSWYQQTPGQGLQFLFEYFSETQRNKGNFPGRFSGRQFSNSRSEMNVSTLELGDSALYLCASSIRQGTDTQYFGPGTRLTVL.

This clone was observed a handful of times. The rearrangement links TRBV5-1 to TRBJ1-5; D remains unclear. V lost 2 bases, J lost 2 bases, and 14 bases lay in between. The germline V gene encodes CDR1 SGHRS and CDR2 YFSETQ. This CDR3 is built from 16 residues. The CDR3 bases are TGCGCCAGCAGCTTAGGACCATCTCGGGGCAATCAGCCCCAGCATTTT. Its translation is CASSLGPSRGNQPQHF.

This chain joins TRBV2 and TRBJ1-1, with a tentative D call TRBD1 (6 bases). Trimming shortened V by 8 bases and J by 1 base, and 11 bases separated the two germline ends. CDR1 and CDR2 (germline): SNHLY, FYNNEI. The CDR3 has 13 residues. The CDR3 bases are TGTGCCAGCGTCGAGGGGGGGAACACTGAAGCTTTCTTT. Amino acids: CASVEGGNTEAFF.

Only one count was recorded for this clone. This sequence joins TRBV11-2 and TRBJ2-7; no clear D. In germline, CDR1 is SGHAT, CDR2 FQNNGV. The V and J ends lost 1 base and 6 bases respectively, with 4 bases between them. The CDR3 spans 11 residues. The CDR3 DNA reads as TGTGCCAGCAGCTTAGCTGGCGAGCAGTACTTC. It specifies CASSLAGEQYF.

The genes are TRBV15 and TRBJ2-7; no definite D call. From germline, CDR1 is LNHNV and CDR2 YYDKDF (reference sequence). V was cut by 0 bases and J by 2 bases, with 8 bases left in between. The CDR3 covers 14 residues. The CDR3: CATSREDITYEQYF. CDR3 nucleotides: TGTGCCACCAGCAGAGAGGATATTACCTACGAGCAGTACTTC.

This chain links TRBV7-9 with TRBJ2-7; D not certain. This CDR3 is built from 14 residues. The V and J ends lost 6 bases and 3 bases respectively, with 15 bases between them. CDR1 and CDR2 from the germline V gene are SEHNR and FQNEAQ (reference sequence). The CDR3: CASRPVDSIYEQYF. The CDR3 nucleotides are TGTGCCAGCAGACCCGTTGACTCGATCTACGAGCAGTACTTC.

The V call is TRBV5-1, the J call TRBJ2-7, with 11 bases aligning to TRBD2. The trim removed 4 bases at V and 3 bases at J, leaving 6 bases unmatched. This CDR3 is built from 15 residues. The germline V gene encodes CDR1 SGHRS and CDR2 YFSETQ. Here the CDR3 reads CASSISGRADYEQYF. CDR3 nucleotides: TGCGCCAGCAGCATTAGCGGGAGGGCCGACTACGAGCAGTACTTC.

The CDR3 DNA reads TGTGCCAGGATGGGACAGGACCTGAACACTGAAGCTTTCTTT. Its translation is CARMGQDLNTEAFF. The chain couples TRBV2 to TRBJ1-1; 8 nucleotides align to TRBD1. The germline gives CDR1 SNHLY, CDR2 FYNNEI. CDR3 length: 14 amino acids. Germline trimming cut 9 bases from V and 0 bases from J; bases unmatched to any gene: 6.

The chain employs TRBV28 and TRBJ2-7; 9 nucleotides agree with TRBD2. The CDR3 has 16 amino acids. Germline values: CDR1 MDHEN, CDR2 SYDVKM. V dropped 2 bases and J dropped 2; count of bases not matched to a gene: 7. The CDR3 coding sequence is TGTGCCAGCAGTTTACCAACTAGCGGGCCTACCTACGAGCAGTACTTC. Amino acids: CASSLPTSGPTYEQYF.

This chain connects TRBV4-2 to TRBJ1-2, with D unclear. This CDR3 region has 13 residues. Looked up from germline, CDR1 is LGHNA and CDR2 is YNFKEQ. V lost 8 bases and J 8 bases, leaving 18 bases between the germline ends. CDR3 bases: TGTGCCAGCCTCGGCGAGGGTTTAGACGGCTACACCTTC. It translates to CASLGEGLDGYTF.

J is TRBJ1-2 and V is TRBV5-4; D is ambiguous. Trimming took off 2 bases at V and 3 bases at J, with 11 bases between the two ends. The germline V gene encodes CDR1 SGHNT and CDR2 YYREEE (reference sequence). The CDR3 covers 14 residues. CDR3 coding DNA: TGTGCCAGCAGCTTACAAGGAGGGTACTATGGCTACACCTTC. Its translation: CASSLQGGYYGYTF.

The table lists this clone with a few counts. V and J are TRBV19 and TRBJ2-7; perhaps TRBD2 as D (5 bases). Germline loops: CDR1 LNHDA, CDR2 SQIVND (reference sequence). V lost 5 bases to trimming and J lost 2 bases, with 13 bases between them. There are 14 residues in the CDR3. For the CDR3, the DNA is TGTGCCAGTAGTCCAGGACTGGCCACCTACGAGCAGTACTTC. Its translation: CASSPGLATYEQYF.

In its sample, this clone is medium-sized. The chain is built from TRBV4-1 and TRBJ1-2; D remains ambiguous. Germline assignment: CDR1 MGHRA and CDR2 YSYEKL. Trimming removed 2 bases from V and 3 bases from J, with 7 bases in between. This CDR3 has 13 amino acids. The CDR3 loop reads CASSQSQDYGYTF. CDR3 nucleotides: TGCGCCAGCAGCCAAAGTCAAGACTATGGCTACACCTTC.

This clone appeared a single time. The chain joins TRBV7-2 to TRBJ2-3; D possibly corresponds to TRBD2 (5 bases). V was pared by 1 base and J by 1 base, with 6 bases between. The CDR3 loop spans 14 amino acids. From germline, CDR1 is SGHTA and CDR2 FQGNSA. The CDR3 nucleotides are TGTGCCAGCAGCTTAGTCGGGGGCACAGATACGCAGTATTTT. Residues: CASSLVGGTDTQYF. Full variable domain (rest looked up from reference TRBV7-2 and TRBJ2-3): GAGVSQSPSNKVTEKGKDVELRCDPISGHTALYWYRQSLGQGLEFLIYFQGNSAPDKSGLPSDRFSAERTGGSVSTLTIQRTQQEDSAVYLCASSLVGGTDTQYFGPGTRLTVL.